The table lists the clone carrying this T cell receptor beta chain with a few counts. V was clipped by 0 bases and J by 4 bases; unmatched bases: 10. Germline-derived CDR1 and CDR2 are SGDLS and YYNGEE. The CDR3 consists of 17 residues. The data belong to a study of T cells after yellow fever vaccination. Study context: Preparation of fractions with low cell numbers was performed using SMART-Seq v4 Ultra Low Input.

TCRdb reprocessed the 5' RACE reads with MiXCR, giving one entry per CDR3 protein. The sample carries 300,000 to 400,000 distinct CDR3 sequences, 8.5% to 10% recorded once. The sequence was collected from a man aged 18 to 30 who received the YFV17D yellow fever vaccine. The starting material was PBMCs, obtained on the day of the first yellow fever vaccination. V and J are TRBV9 and TRBJ2-3, with 8 bases that match TRBD2. DNA of the CDR3: TGTGCCAGCAGCGTAGCTTATACTAGCGGCCTCGCAGATACGCAGTATTTT. Amino acids: CASSVAYTSGLADTQYF.